This is a list of T cell receptor beta chains from one sample in a study of T cells after yellow fever vaccination. Each CDR3 protein gets one entry after TCRdb re-called the 5' RACE reads with MiXCR. The table includes 300,000 to 400,000 distinct CDR3 sequences, 8.5% to 10% detected once. The source material was PBMCs, sampled on the day of the first yellow fever vaccination. The receptors come from a man aged 18 to 30 who received the YFV17D yellow fever vaccine. Each CDR3 is given with its conserved first and last residue. The D gene is left open where the match is weak. Rows give clone size only sometimes, using once, few, many, or a class for an expanded clone.

d_call clone_size j_call cdr3_length v_call cdr3_aa cdr3_nt
. many TRBJ2-2 13 TRBV10-3 CAISAGATGELFF TGTGCCATCAGTGCTGGAGCGACCGGGGAGCTGTTTTTT
TRBD1 few TRBJ2-3 15 TRBV5-6 CASRRGTGSTDTQYF TGTGCCAGCAGACGCGGGACAGGGAGCACAGATACGCAGTATTTT
TRBD1 few TRBJ2-3 17 TRBV7-8 CASSLSRDSTSTDTQYF TGTGCCAGCAGCTTATCCCGGGACAGCACTAGCACAGATACGCAGTATTTT
TRBD1 . TRBJ1-2 14 TRBV27 CASSLYSGGHGYTF TGTGCCAGCAGTTTATATTCAGGGGGCCATGGCTACACCTTC
. . TRBJ2-3 16 TRBV4-3 CASSQDRGGRGDTQYF TGCGCCAGCAGCCAAGATCGCGGGGGCAGGGGAGATACGCAGTATTTT
TRBD2 . TRBJ2-3 15 TRBV3-1 CASSPPGGRSDTQYF TGTGCCAGCAGCCCTCCGGGGGGGAGGTCAGATACGCAGTATTTT
. . TRBJ2-3 13 TRBV20-1 CSASPQTTDTQYF TGCAGTGCTAGTCCCCAAACCACAGATACGCAGTATTTT
TRBD1 many TRBJ1-2 16 TRBV20-1 CSAPHLGQGEPYGYTF TGCAGTGCTCCCCACCTTGGACAGGGAGAACCTTATGGCTACACCTTC
TRBD1 . TRBJ1-5 16 TRBV6-2/TRBV6-3 CASSYDGTAINQLQHF TGTGCCAGCAGCTACGACGGGACAGCAATAAATCAGCTCCAGCATTTT
. few TRBJ1-2 13 TRBV25-1 CASSGQALYGYTF TGTGCCAGCAGTGGGCAGGCACTCTATGGCTACACCTTC
TRBD2 many TRBJ2-1 16 TRBV6-2/TRBV6-3 CASSYSWLAGGRLQFF TGTGCCAGCAGTTACTCATGGCTAGCGGGGGGCCGCCTCCAGTTCTTC
. . TRBJ2-3 15 TRBV5-4 CASSLEAASTDTQYF TGTGCCAGCAGCTTGGAGGCAGCTAGCACAGATACGCAGTATTTT
. . TRBJ2-1 16 TRBV7-6 CASTKTPPPIDNEQFF TGTGCCAGCACTAAAACGCCCCCCCCTATTGACAATGAGCAGTTCTTC
TRBD1 . TRBJ1-1 13 TRBV12-3/TRBV12-4 CASSLGHRGEAFF TGTGCCAGCAGTCTGGGGCACAGGGGTGAAGCTTTCTTT
TRBD1 many TRBJ2-7 15 TRBV7-2 CASSLDWTGGYEQYF TGTGCCAGCAGCTTAGATTGGACAGGGGGGTACGAGCAGTACTTC
. few TRBJ1-3 14 TRBV7-9 CASSFGGYENTIYF TGTGCCAGCAGCTTCGGGGGTTATGAAAACACCATATATTTT
. few TRBJ2-4 12 TRBV18 CASTRGADIQYF TGTGCCAGCACAAGGGGGGCGGACATTCAGTACTTC
. many TRBJ2-3 14 TRBV28 CASSSWGLTDTQYF TGTGCCAGCAGTTCTTGGGGGCTCACAGATACGCAGTATTTT
TRBD1 few TRBJ1-5 17 TRBV12-3/TRBV12-4 CASRPGTGGGRFQPQHF TGTGCCAGCAGGCCCGGGACAGGGGGCGGGAGGTTCCAGCCCCAGCATTTT
TRBD1 . TRBJ2-3 16 TRBV7-9 CASTHTGTGATDTQYF TGTGCCAGCACTCATACCGGGACAGGGGCTACAGATACGCAGTATTTT
TRBD2 few TRBJ2-1 15 TRBV9 CASSSDSGGYNEQFF TGTGCCAGCAGCTCAGATAGCGGGGGCTACAATGAGCAGTTCTTC
TRBD2 many TRBJ2-3 17 TRBV25-1 CASSAGLAGGGADTQYF TGTGCCAGCAGTGCCGGACTAGCGGGGGGCGGCGCAGATACGCAGTATTTT
. many TRBJ1-2 13 TRBV5-1 CASSLAPQDGYTF TGCGCCAGCAGCTTGGCCCCACAAGATGGCTACACCTTC
. . TRBJ1-5 14 TRBV10-3 CAISGDGSNQPQHF TGTGCCATCAGTGGAGACGGTAGCAATCAGCCCCAGCATTTT
. many TRBJ2-3 15 TRBV3-1 CASSPLAGVAGTQYF TGTGCCAGCAGCCCTTTAGCCGGGGTAGCAGGTACGCAGTATTTT
TRBD2 . TRBJ2-4 14 TRBV5-6 CASSLSGAENIQYF TGTGCCAGCAGCCTCAGCGGGGCCGAAAACATTCAGTACTTC
. . TRBJ1-4 14 TRBV18 CASSPDRPPEKLFF TGTGCCAGCTCACCAGACAGGCCCCCCGAAAAACTGTTTTTT
. . TRBJ2-4 19 TRBV9 CASSVVIRLRALAKNIQYF TGTGCCAGCAGCGTAGTAATTCGGTTGAGGGCATTAGCCAAAAACATTCAGTACTTC
. once TRBJ2-4 14 TRBV10-1 CASSDRGSKNIQYF TGCGCCAGCAGTGACAGGGGATCCAAAAACATTCAGTACTTC
. many TRBJ2-3 13 TRBV2 CASSSGTRDTQYF TGTGCCAGCAGTTCCGGGACACGGGATACGCAGTATTTT
. many TRBJ2-1 14 TRBV15 CATSSPSATGVQFF TGTGCCACCAGCAGCCCCTCGGCAACGGGCGTACAGTTCTTC
. few TRBJ1-1 11 TRBV20-1 CSARDIGGAFF TGCAGTGCTAGAGATATTGGGGGAGCTTTCTTT
. . TRBJ1-5 15 TRBV3-1 CASSQDTVRAQPQHF TGTGCCAGCAGCCAAGATACAGTCCGGGCTCAGCCCCAGCATTTT
. . TRBJ2-6 18 TRBV11-2 CASRLKTVNLSGANVLTF TGTGCCAGCAGATTAAAGACAGTAAACCTCTCTGGGGCCAACGTCCTGACTTTC
. . TRBJ1-1 13 TRBV19 CASSMVGGTEAFF TGTGCCAGTAGTATGGTCGGGGGCACTGAAGCTTTCTTT
. . TRBJ1-3 16 TRBV5-4 CASSIQLGTHGNTIYF TGTGCCAGCAGCATACAATTGGGGACACATGGAAACACCATATATTTT
TRBD1 few TRBJ2-2 17 TRBV4-1 CASSPWTGFDITGELFF TGCGCCAGCAGCCCCTGGACAGGGTTTGACATCACCGGGGAGCTGTTTTTT
. few TRBJ1-3 15 TRBV12-3/TRBV12-4 CASSPRQAAGNTIYF TGTGCCAGCAGCCCACGCCAGGCAGCTGGAAACACCATATATTTT
TRBD2 few TRBJ2-2 14 TRBV6-1 CASRSGGLSGELFF TGTGCCAGCAGAAGCGGGGGATTGTCCGGGGAGCTGTTTTTT
TRBD2 few TRBJ2-5 16 TRBV7-8 CASSSLLAGGLETQYF TGTGCCAGCAGCTCCCTACTAGCGGGGGGGCTAGAGACCCAGTACTTC
. many TRBJ1-5 16 TRBV5-8 CASPRTTGSGNQPQHF TGTGCCAGCCCCAGGACAACCGGATCGGGCAATCAGCCCCAGCATTTT
. few TRBJ2-3 14 TRBV20-1 CSARDVRLSDTQYF TGCAGTGCTAGAGATGTTAGGCTCAGTGATACGCAGTATTTT
. . TRBJ2-5 15 TRBV4-3 CASSQDLLVGETQYF TGCGCCAGCAGCCAAGATCTTCTAGTCGGAGAGACCCAGTACTTC
TRBD1 few TRBJ1-2 15 TRBV4-1 CASSQVGQGGYGYTF TGCGCCAGCAGCCAAGTAGGGCAGGGGGGTTATGGCTACACCTTC
. . TRBJ2-5 14 TRBV5-1 CASSSQGVRETQYF TGCGCCAGCAGCTCACAGGGAGTTAGAGAGACCCAGTACTTC
. few TRBJ2-1 14 TRBV6-5 CASSYRSSYNEQFF TGTGCCAGCAGTTATAGGAGCTCCTACAATGAGCAGTTCTTC
TRBD1 few TRBJ1-4 15 TRBV6-1 CASSGSGTGREKLFF TGTGCCAGCAGCGGATCCGGGACAGGGAGGGAAAAACTGTTTTTT
. many TRBJ2-7 14 TRBV12-3/TRBV12-4 CASSSLARSYEQYF TGTGCCAGCAGTTCTCTAGCGCGATCCTACGAGCAGTACTTC
TRBD1 many TRBJ2-3 16 TRBV6-1 CASSRTGVLRTDTQYF TGTGCCAGCAGTAGGACAGGGGTGCTACGCACAGATACGCAGTATTTT
. . TRBJ1-1 17 TRBV4-1 CASSPPLSRTRNTEAFF TGCGCCAGCAGCCCCCCCCTCAGCCGGACAAGGAACACTGAAGCTTTCTTT
. few TRBJ1-1 15 TRBV20-1 CSAPPGGGANTEAFF TGCAGTGCTCCACCCGGTGGAGGGGCGAACACTGAAGCTTTCTTT
. many TRBJ2-5 15 TRBV18 CASSPPGGDLETQYF TGTGCCAGCTCACCACCCGGAGGGGACTTGGAGACCCAGTACTTC
. few TRBJ1-1 13 TRBV18 CASSPERATEAFF TGTGCCAGCTCACCAGAGAGGGCCACTGAAGCTTTCTTT
TRBD2 many TRBJ2-1 15 TRBV7-3 CASSFDGGAYNEQFF TGTGCCAGCAGCTTTGACGGGGGGGCTTACAATGAGCAGTTCTTC
TRBD2 many TRBJ2-3 18 TRBV4-3 CASSQDILAGGYTDTQYF TGCGCCAGCAGCCAAGATATCCTAGCGGGGGGATACACAGATACGCAGTATTTT
TRBD1 . TRBJ1-5 15 TRBV4-3 CASSQEGTVNQPQHF TGCGCCAGCAGCCAAGAGGGGACAGTTAATCAGCCCCAGCATTTT
. . TRBJ2-7 14 TRBV4-1 CASSPVVVTYEQYF TGCGCCAGCAGCCCAGTGGTGGTTACCTACGAGCAGTACTTC
. . TRBJ2-2 15 TRBV7-2 CASSLSGANTGELFF TGTGCCAGCAGCTTATCAGGGGCGAACACCGGGGAGCTGTTTTTT
. . TRBJ2-3 14 TRBV5-1 CASSPSPGSDTQYF TGCGCCAGCAGCCCGTCTCCAGGGTCAGATACGCAGTATTTT
. . TRBJ2-5 17 TRBV5-1 CASSLALGPATQETQYF TGCGCCAGCAGCTTGGCACTAGGACCGGCGACACAAGAGACCCAGTACTTC